This TCR beta chain was captured by sequencing in a study of tumor and adjacent non-tumor tissue in lung cancer. On the study more broadly: Aged 31 to 76 years, patients included 10 men and 4 to 6 women with stage I to III disease. Each sample yielded 3.9 million or so productive TCRbeta reads on average. Study results and limitations: Tumor tissue had significantly higher TCR diversity than normal lung.

The V end lost 6 bases, the J end lost 0 bases, and 18 bases lay between the germline ends. Germline CDR1 and CDR2: MNHNY and SVGAGI (reference sequence). The CDR3 extends over 16 amino acids. TCRbeta libraries were built with three rounds of nested PCR, modified from ARM-PCR. Each CDR3 protein gets one entry after TCRdb re-called the multiplex PCR reads with MiXCR. The data hold tens of thousands of distinct CDR3 sequences, with approximately 79% observed a single time. This clonotype is medium-sized (0.01 to 0.1%). Its antigen remains unknown. This sample's RNA came from whole unsorted tissue. Newly diagnosed lung cancer patients had thoracic surgery in China, August–late 2014, without prior chemotherapy.

The clonotype was recovered from a woman aged 45-65 years with non-small cell lung cancer. The sample taken for sequencing was lung tumor tissue. The V gene is TRBV6-6, the J gene TRBJ2-7; D possibly uses TRBD1 or TRBD2 (5 bases each). The CDR3 is CASSSYRDHSSYEQYF. The DNA for the CDR3 is TGTGCCAGCAGCTCGTACCGGGACCACAGCTCCTACGAGCAGTACTTC.